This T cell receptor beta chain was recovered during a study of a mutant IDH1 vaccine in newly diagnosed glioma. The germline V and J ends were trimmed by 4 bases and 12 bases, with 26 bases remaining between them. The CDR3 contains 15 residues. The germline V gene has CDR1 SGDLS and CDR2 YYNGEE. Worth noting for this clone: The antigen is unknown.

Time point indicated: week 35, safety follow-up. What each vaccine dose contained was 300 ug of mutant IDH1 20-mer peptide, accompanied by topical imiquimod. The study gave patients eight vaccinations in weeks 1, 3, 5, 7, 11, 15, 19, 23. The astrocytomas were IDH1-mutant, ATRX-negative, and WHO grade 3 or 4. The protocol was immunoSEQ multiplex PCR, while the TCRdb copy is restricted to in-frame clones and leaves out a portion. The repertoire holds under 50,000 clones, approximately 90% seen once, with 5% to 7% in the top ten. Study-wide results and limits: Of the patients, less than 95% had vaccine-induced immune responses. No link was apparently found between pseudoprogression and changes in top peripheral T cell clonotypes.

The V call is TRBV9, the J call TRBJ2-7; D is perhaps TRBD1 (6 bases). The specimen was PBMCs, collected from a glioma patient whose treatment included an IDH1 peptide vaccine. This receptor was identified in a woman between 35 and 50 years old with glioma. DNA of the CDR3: TGTGCCAGCAGCCCCGCAGGGGCTCAACCTCCAAGGGTGTACTTC. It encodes CASSPAGAQPPRVYF.